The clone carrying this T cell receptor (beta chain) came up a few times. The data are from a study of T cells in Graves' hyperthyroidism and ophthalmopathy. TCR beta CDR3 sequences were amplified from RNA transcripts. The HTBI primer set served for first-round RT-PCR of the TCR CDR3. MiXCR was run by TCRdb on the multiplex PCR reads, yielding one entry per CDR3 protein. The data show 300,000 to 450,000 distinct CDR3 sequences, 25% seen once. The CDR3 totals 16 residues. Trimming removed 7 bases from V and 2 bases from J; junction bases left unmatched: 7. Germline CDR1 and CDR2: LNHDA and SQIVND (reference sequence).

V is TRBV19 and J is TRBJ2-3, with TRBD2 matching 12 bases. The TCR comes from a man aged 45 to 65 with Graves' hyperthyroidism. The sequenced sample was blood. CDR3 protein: CASTYGLAGNTDTQYF. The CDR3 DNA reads TGTGCCAGTACCTATGGACTAGCGGGGAACACAGATACGCAGTATTTT.